Each of the 9 T cell receptor beta chains below was sequenced from the same sample in a study of T cell repertoires in cytomegalovirus infection. TCRdb re-called the reads through MiXCR, storing one row per CDR3 protein. The table has 550,000 to 850,000 distinct CDR3 sequences, roughly a third seen once. Their antigens are not known. The starting material was cultured PBMCs, obtained from culture after CMV antigen stimulation. These receptors all stem from a human donor in good health (CMV status not recorded). Some clones in this sample may be carry-over from other donors' samples.

The V gene is TRBV7-4, the J gene TRBJ2-1; a possible D gene is TRBD2 (6 bases). The V and J ends lost 3 bases and 7 bases respectively, with 13 bases between them. Germline V gives CDR1 SGHVT, CDR2 SQSDAQ. The CDR3 is 14 residues long. CDR3 in DNA: TGTGCCAGCAGCTTCGGCGGGGAAGGTAATGAGCAGTTCTTC. Protein sequence: CASSFGGEGNEQFF.

The V gene is TRBV10-3, the J gene TRBJ1-1, with D possibly being TRBD1 (5 bases). CDR3 size: 15 residues. The germline gives CDR1 ENHRY, CDR2 SYGVKD. V dropped 3 bases and J dropped 3 bases, with 14 bases sitting between them. CDR3 DNA sequence: TGTGCCATCAGTGACCCCGGCAGGGCCCACACTGAAGCTTTCTTT. It encodes CAISDPGRAHTEAFF.

CDR3 sequence (DNA): TGTGCCAGCAGTTTCGGGTGGGACCAGCATTTT. Translating it yields CASSFGWDQHF. The chain has TRBV12-3 or TRBV12-4 and TRBJ1-5; D not resolved. The CDR3 runs 11 residues. V lost 3 bases and J lost 12, with 9 bases in between.

The gene calls are TRBV12-3 or TRBV12-4 and TRBJ1-4; D possibly corresponds to TRBD1 (5 bases). The CDR3 sequence is 14 residues long. V was trimmed by 6 bases and J by 3 bases, leaving 11 bases between them. The CDR3 reads CASSRRDANEKLFF. DNA of the CDR3: TGTGCCAGCAGCCGAAGGGACGCTAATGAAAAACTGTTTTTT.

The CDR3 here is CASSQKTGNSYEQYF. CDR3 coding DNA: TGTGCCAGCAGCCAAAAGACAGGGAACTCCTACGAGCAGTACTTC. The chain uses TRBV7-9 and TRBJ2-7, with 7 bases matching TRBD1. Germline CDR1 SEHNR, CDR2 FQNEAQ (reference sequence). With V trimmed by 5 bases and J by 0 bases, 7 bases remained unmatched. This CDR3 is 15 amino acids long.

This clonotype was seen repeatedly, ten times or more. The chain carries TRBV19 and TRBJ2-7; D call uncertain. Deletions cut 0 bases from V and 9 bases from J, with 15 bases between. The CDR3 is 14 amino acids. The germline CDR1 and CDR2 sequences are LNHDA and SQIVND (reference sequence). The CDR3, as DNA: TGTGCCAGTAGTATAGACCCGGGCCCCGGCGGGCAGTACTTC. It yields the protein CASSIDPGPGGQYF.

This clonotype was seen only a few times. The V gene is TRBV5-4, the J gene TRBJ2-1; 11 bases are a match to TRBD2. V trimming: 4 bases; J trimming: 6 bases; junction bases outside the gene matches: 6. This CDR3 comprises 15 residues. Per germline, CDR1 SGHNT and CDR2 YYREEE (reference sequence). CDR3 region: CASSGPGTSGNEQFF. The CDR3 DNA follows: TGTGCCAGCAGCGGTCCCGGGACTAGCGGCAATGAGCAGTTCTTC.

V gene TRBV20-1 combines with J gene TRBJ1-4; possible D gene TRBD1, 6 bases. Germline CDR1 DFQATT, CDR2 SNEGSKA (reference sequence). The CDR3 is 13 amino acids. The V end was cut by 5 bases, the J end by 3 bases, with 10 bases between. This chain's CDR3 is CSAQQGPNEKLFF. Here the CDR3 DNA reads TGCAGTGCTCAACAGGGACCTAATGAAAAACTGTTTTTT.

Many counts were recorded for this clonotype. CDR3 DNA sequence: TGTGCCAGCAGCCGCGCGGCAGAGACTAGCGCACAGTTCTTC. This codes for CASSRAAETSAQFF. V usage is TRBV7-2 and J usage is TRBJ2-1, with TRBD2 matching over 8 bases. V lost 5 bases to trimming and J lost 13 bases; unmatched junction nucleotides: 13. This CDR3 spans 14 amino acids. Looked up from germline, CDR1 is SGHTA and CDR2 is FQGNSA.